This T cell receptor (beta chain) is drawn from a study of cytomegalovirus exposure and HLA in healthy donors. Study observations and caveats: Among TCR beta chains, those listed as cytomegalovirus-associated numbered roughly 150. On later analysis, the bulk of CMV-associated TCR beta chains appeared to be HLA-restricted. Later analysis identified a missense DCLRE1C variant that was linked to TCR beta V- and J-gene trimming.

PCR primers comprised 60 Vbeta and 13 Jbeta primers. Measured with immunoSEQ multiplex PCR; TCRdb has only the in-frame clones, and not every one. The sample yields around 200,000 clones, 70% to 80% seen once. Each donor's status was that of a healthy bone marrow donor. Of note for this clone: The target antigen is unknown.

This CDR3 region has 14 residues. In germline, CDR1 is GTSNPN, CDR2 SVGIG (reference sequence). Losses at the gene ends were 3 bases for V and 11 bases for J; bases not matched to a gene: 12. The chain recombines TRBV30 with TRBJ1-1; 10 positions agree with TRBD1. The sequence came from a woman aged 30 to 39 in good health and CMV-seropositive. The specimen was PBMCs. CDR3 bases: TGTGCCTGGAGCAACCAGGGACAGGGGATCTTTGCTTTCTTT. Residues: CAWSNQGQGIFAFF.